This TCR beta chain comes out of a study of graft-versus-host responses after intestinal transplantation. Study overall: Those transplanted obtained multivisceral, liver-intestinal, or isolated intestinal grafts.

Profiled with immunoSEQ multiplex PCR; TCRdb holds only in-frame clones, not every one. Counted here are more than 80,000 clones, around 83% occurring once; the ten biggest clones make up 17%. Comment on this clone: What it binds is unknown.

CDR1 is MNHNY, CDR2 SVGAGI, per germline (reference sequence). The V end lost 0 bases, the J end lost 4 bases, and 9 bases lay between the germline ends. The CDR3 consists of 14 residues. The chain has TRBV6-6 and TRBJ1-1; D is undetermined. The receptor's source is a human donor who received an intestinal transplant. The sequenced sample was unstimulated CD8+ T cells sorted from spleen or lymph node cells, obtained before intestinal transplant. The DNA for the CDR3 is TGTGCCAGCAGTTACTCCACGGGTTCCACTGAAGCTTTCTTT. The encoded protein is CASSYSTGSTEAFF.